One sample yielded the 27 T cell receptor beta chains listed below, sequenced in a study of cytomegalovirus exposure and HLA in healthy donors. Both 60 Vbeta primers and 13 Jbeta primers went into the PCR. Sequencing used immunoSEQ multiplex PCR; TCRdb keeps in-frame clones, though not all of them. The sample has about 150,000 clones, about 78% seen once. Sequenced material: PBMCs. Receptors were obtained from a woman aged 45-60 years in good health and CMV-seropositive.

This rearrangement joins TRBV6-1 to TRBJ1-3; the D is unclear. The germline V gene encodes CDR1 MNHNS and CDR2 SASEGT. V lost 4 bases and J lost 3, with 19 bases in between. The CDR3 length is 17 residues. The CDR3 spells CASSVNYSGLGGNTIYF. The CDR3 region has the DNA TGTGCCAGCAGTGTGAATTACAGCGGACTGGGTGGAAACACCATATATTTT.

The rearrangement uses TRBV4-1 and TRBJ2-7, with D tentatively TRBD1 (5 bases). CDR3 size: 14 residues. V gave up 2 bases and J gave up 3 bases, with 11 bases separating them. CDR1 and CDR2 (germline): MGHRA, YSYEKL. The CDR3 DNA follows: TGCGCCAGCAGCCAACAGGGTGGGGACTACGAGCAGTACTTC. Translated: CASSQQGGDYEQYF.

This chain joins TRBV5-1 and TRBJ1-2; 7 positions match TRBD1. Germline-derived CDR1 and CDR2 are SGHRS and YFSETQ. The CDR3 sequence is 15 residues long. V gave up 1 base and J gave up 8 bases; unmatched junction bases: 11. CDR3 DNA sequence: TGCGCCAGCAGCTTGTCTGGGACAGAGCAGGGAGGCTACACCTTC. It codes for CASSLSGTEQGGYTF.

This clone was seen only once. The CDR3 DNA is TGTGCCAGCAGGAGGGCCCCCGGGACAGGGGATCCATATTGGAATTCACCCCTCCACTTT. Protein sequence: CASRRAPGTGDPYWNSPLHF. The V call is TRBV2, the J call TRBJ1-6, with 10 bases aligning to TRBD1. This CDR3 has 20 amino acids. CDR1 is SNHLY and CDR2 is FYNNEI in the germline V gene. The junction had 21 bases not matched to a gene; V was cut back by 6 bases and J by 7 bases.

CDR3 nucleotide sequence: TGCGCCAGCAGCCGGACGACAGGGCCATACGAGCAGTACTTC. Translating gives CASSRTTGPYEQYF. The gene calls are TRBV5-1 and TRBJ2-7; TRBD1 matches at 7 bases. CDR1 and CDR2 (germline): SGHRS, YFSETQ. The V and J ends lost 4 bases and 4 bases, in that order; junction bases with no gene match: 8. The CDR3 length is 14 residues.

The V gene is TRBV27, the J gene TRBJ2-7; TRBD1 agrees at 8 bases. The CDR3 runs to 14 residues. The J segment lost 5 bases and the V segment lost 5 bases, leaving 8 bases of the junction unmatched. CDR1 is MNHEY and CDR2 is SMNVEV in the germline V gene (reference sequence). CDR3 region: CASSRRTGGHEQYF. For the CDR3, the DNA is TGTGCCAGCAGTCGACGCACAGGGGGGCACGAGCAGTACTTC.

This clone was picked up one time. V is TRBV9 and J is TRBJ2-5; 10 bases agree with TRBD2. Germline loops: CDR1 SGDLS, CDR2 YYNGEE. The CDR3 is made up of 16 amino acids. V lost 3 bases, J lost 5 bases, and 10 bases stayed unmatched. The CDR3 region has the DNA TGTGCCAGCAGCGCGGGGGGACTAGCGACCGGGGAGACCCAGTACTTC. As protein: CASSAGGLATGETQYF.

This clone has just one count. The chain uses TRBV7-9 and TRBJ1-2, with D maybe TRBD1 (6 bases). This CDR3 spans 15 amino acids. Trimming took off 4 bases at V and 3 bases at J, with 15 bases between the two ends. CDR1 and CDR2 (germline): SEHNR, FQNEAQ (reference sequence). CDR3 in DNA: TGTGCCAGCAGCTCAATTCGGACAGCCGACTATGGCTACACCTTC. Translation gives CASSSIRTADYGYTF.

This clone was recorded a few times. The rearrangement uses TRBV30 and TRBJ1-4; D is perhaps TRBD1 (5 bases). The CDR3 loop spans 14 amino acids. The germline V gene encodes CDR1 GTSNPN and CDR2 SVGIG (reference sequence). Trimming stripped 3 bases from V and 7 bases from J, with 15 bases between. In nucleotides, the CDR3 is TGTGCCTGGAGCGGGGAGGGGATTGGTGAAAAACTGTTTTTT. Encoded protein: CAWSGEGIGEKLFF.

This clone was seen only once. The chain joins TRBV9 to TRBJ2-7; 11 bases are a match to TRBD1. The CDR3 contains 14 residues. Germline V gene lookup returns CDR1 SGDLS and CDR2 YYNGEE. J gave up 2 bases and V 4 bases, and 2 bases lay outside the gene matches. CDR3 amino acids: CASSTGQGAYEQYF. The CDR3 DNA is TGTGCCAGCAGCACGGGACAGGGGGCCTACGAGCAGTACTTC. The whole variable domain, remainder taken from reference TRBV9 and TRBJ2-7, is DSGVTQTPKHLITATGQRVTLRCSPRSGDLSVYWYQQSLDQGLQFLIQYYNGEERAKGNILERFSAQQFPDLHSELNLSSLELGDSALYFCASSTGQGAYEQYFGPGTRLTVT.

This clone was counted between two and nine times. V and J are TRBV9 and TRBJ1-1, with unresolved D. This CDR3 contains 15 residues. V was trimmed by 4 bases and J by 1 base, leaving 14 bases between them. The germline CDR1 and CDR2 sequences are SGDLS and YYNGEE. In nucleotides, the CDR3 is TGTGCCAGCAGCTTCACTGGCAGGTCGAACACTGAAGCTTTCTTT. It is translated as CASSFTGRSNTEAFF.

The chain recombines TRBV10-3 with TRBJ1-1; possibly TRBD1 for D (5 bases). Germline V gene sequence: CDR1 ENHRY, CDR2 SYGVKD. The CDR3 spans 14 residues. The V end was cut by 7 bases, the J end by 0 bases, with 12 bases between. DNA of the CDR3: TGTGCCATCACCCCCCAGGGAATGAACACTGAAGCTTTCTTT. Protein: CAITPQGMNTEAFF.

The J gene is TRBJ2-5, the V gene TRBV7-6; TRBD1 might be the D (5 bases). Germline V CDR1 and CDR2: SGHVS, FNYEAQ. This CDR3 region has 12 residues. V was shortened by 3 bases and J by 11 bases, with 13 bases between the two germline ends. CDR3 sequence reads: CASSLDPRQQYF. For the CDR3, the DNA is TGTGCCAGCAGCTTGGACCCTAGACAGCAGTACTTC.

This clone was counted a few times. V and J are TRBV7-9 and TRBJ2-7; TRBD2 matches 7 bases. Germline V gene sequence: CDR1 SEHNR, CDR2 FQNEAQ (reference sequence). The CDR3 is 13 residues long. The V segment lost 1 base and the J segment 5 bases; nucleotides outside the gene matches: 2. For the CDR3, the DNA is TGTGCCAGCAGCTTAGTGGGGAGGGACGAGCAGTACTTC. Protein: CASSLVGRDEQYF. The full variable domain, rest sourced from reference TRBV7-9 and TRBJ2-7, is DTGVSQNPRHKITKRGQNVTFRCDPISEHNRLYWYRQTLGQGPEFLTYFQNEAQLEKSRLLSDRFSAERPKGSFSTLEIQRTEQGDSAMYLCASSLVGRDEQYFGPGTRLTVT.

This clone was observed once. This rearrangement joins TRBV10-3 to TRBJ2-1, with 9 bases fitting TRBD1. Germline V gene data show CDR1 as ENHRY and CDR2 as SYGVKD. The CDR3 contains 15 residues. V dropped 6 bases and J dropped 4; count of bases not matched to a gene: 7. CDR3: CAISAGQGTYNEQFF. The CDR3 nucleotides read TGTGCCATCAGCGCGGGACAGGGCACATACAATGAGCAGTTCTTC.

The gene calls are TRBV29-1 and TRBJ1-1; no clear D gene. CDR3 length equals 11 residues. With 4 bases removed from V and 2 bases from J, the gap between germline ends came to 5 bases. Germline-derived CDR1 and CDR2 are SQVTM and ANQGSEA. The CDR3 here is CSVGLNTEAFF. In nucleotides, the CDR3 is TGCAGCGTTGGACTAAACACTGAAGCTTTCTTT.

In regard to this clone: This CDR3 is also generated by other DNA sequences in the sample. The chain recombines TRBV7-9 with TRBJ2-7; maybe TRBD1 (5 bases). Trimming pared 2 bases from V and 2 bases from J, leaving 7 bases between. This CDR3 is 13 amino acids long. Germline V gives CDR1 SEHNR, CDR2 FQNEAQ (reference sequence). For the CDR3, the DNA is TGTGCCAGCAGCTTACAGGGTACCTACGAGCAGTACTTC. This encodes CASSLQGTYEQYF. The full variable domain, its missing parts supplied by reference TRBV7-9 and TRBJ2-7, is DTGVSQNPRHKITKRGQNVTFRCDPISEHNRLYWYRQTLGQGPEFLTYFQNEAQLEKSRLLSDRFSAERPKGSFSTLEIQRTEQGDSAMYLCASSLQGTYEQYFGPGTRLTVT.

The sample holds a few counts of this clone. V usage is TRBV13 and J usage is TRBJ2-7; a possible D gene is TRBD1 (6 bases). The germline V and J ends were trimmed by 7 bases and 3 bases, with 16 bases remaining between them. CDR1 and CDR2 from the germline V gene are PRHDT and FYEKMQ (reference sequence). The CDR3 sequence is 14 residues long. The CDR3, as DNA: TGTGCCAGCACCCAGGGGAAAAGCATCTACGAGCAGTACTTC. This sequence encodes CASTQGKSIYEQYF.

This chain joins TRBV10-3 and TRBJ2-3; D remains unclear. Per germline, CDR1 ENHRY and CDR2 SYGVKD. This CDR3 spans 13 amino acids. Deletions cut 0 bases from V and 5 bases from J, with 6 bases between. The CDR3 loop reads CAISESTLDTQYF. In DNA, the CDR3 is TGTGCCATCAGTGAGTCGACTTTAGATACGCAGTATTTT.

This clone came up many times. CDR3 DNA: TGTGCCAGCAGCTTAGGGGACAGTGGAAACACCATATATTTT. It codes for CASSLGDSGNTIYF. The chain recombines TRBV13 with TRBJ1-3; TRBD1 might be the D (6 bases). V gave up 0 bases and J gave up 3 bases, with 6 bases separating them. Germline assignment: CDR1 PRHDT and CDR2 FYEKMQ (reference sequence). The CDR3 is made up of 14 amino acids.

V and J are TRBV6-5 and TRBJ2-1; tentatively, D is TRBD1 (5 bases). Trimming cost V 2 bases and J 7 bases, with 9 bases left between them. The CDR3 covers 13 residues. Germline V gene sequence: CDR1 MNHEY, CDR2 SVGAGI. The chain's CDR3 is CASSYGAGNEQFF. For the CDR3, the DNA is TGTGCCAGCAGTTACGGGGCAGGGAATGAGCAGTTCTTC.

This clone was observed once. The V gene is TRBV2, the J gene TRBJ1-1; no definite D call. Germline lookup yields CDR1 SNHLY and CDR2 FYNNEI. Trimming took 6 bases from V and 0 from J, leaving 8 bases between them. The CDR3 is 13 amino acids. The CDR3 protein is CASREGVNTEAFF. The CDR3 DNA sequence: TGTGCCAGCAGGGAGGGCGTGAACACTGAAGCTTTCTTT.

This chain connects TRBV6-6 to TRBJ2-7; 7 bases align to TRBD1. This CDR3 comprises 16 residues. Losses at the gene ends were 6 bases for V and 2 bases for J; bases not matched to a gene: 13. Germline V gene sequence: CDR1 MNHNY, CDR2 SVGAGI (reference sequence). The CDR3 DNA follows: TGTGCCAGCAGGTACACGGTATGGGACAGTCCCTACGAGCAGTACTTC. It codes for CASRYTVWDSPYEQYF.

This chain links TRBV6-5 with TRBJ2-7; TRBD2 aligns across 9 bases. V was clipped by 4 bases and J by 0 bases; unmatched bases: 7. CDR3 length: 16 amino acids. Germline-derived CDR1 and CDR2 are MNHEY and SVGAGI. The CDR3 sequence: CASSLSSGVVSYEQYF. CDR3 coding DNA: TGTGCCAGCAGTTTATCTAGCGGGGTTGTCTCCTACGAGCAGTACTTC.

CDR3 coding DNA: TGTGCCAGCAGCTCACAGGCGAGCTCTGGAAACACCATATATTTT. It translates to CASSSQASSGNTIYF. The chain couples TRBV7-6 to TRBJ1-3; D possibly corresponds to TRBD1 (5 bases). Germline CDR1 and CDR2: SGHVS and FNYEAQ. This CDR3 spans 15 amino acids. Trimming removed 4 bases from V and 0 bases from J, with 10 bases in between.

The table lists this clone with a few counts. This chain connects TRBV30 to TRBJ1-1; 9 bases are a match to TRBD1. Germline CDR1 and CDR2: GTSNPN and SVGIG (reference sequence). CDR3 size: 16 residues. V trimming: 0 bases; J trimming: 1 base; junction bases outside the gene matches: 6. The CDR3 loop is CAWSVTGGFRNTEAFF. The DNA of the CDR3 is TGTGCCTGGAGTGTCACAGGGGGCTTTCGGAACACTGAAGCTTTCTTT.

J is TRBJ2-2 and V is TRBV2; possible D gene TRBD2, 6 bases. Germline V CDR1 and CDR2: SNHLY, FYNNEI. Trimming cost V 5 bases and J 6 bases, with 19 bases left between them. This CDR3 has 16 residues. CDR3: CASSSGLTGWAGELFF. DNA for the CDR3: TGTGCCAGCAGTTCGGGACTGACGGGGTGGGCCGGGGAGCTGTTTTTT.